This T cell receptor (beta chain) derives from a study of blood T cell repertoires in COVID-19. This CDR3 is built from 12 residues. The V end lost 9 bases, the J end lost 4 bases, and 10 bases lay between the germline ends. In germline, CDR1 is LNHDA, CDR2 SQIVND (reference sequence). TCRdb's copy holds only in-frame clones and misses some; the assay was immunoSEQ multiplex PCR. The sample carries roughly 100,000 clones, approximately 83% recorded once. The sequenced material came from peripheral blood. This clonotype originated in a man in his forties or fifties with acute or convalescent COVID-19. The rearrangement uses TRBV19 and TRBJ1-3; maybe TRBD1 (6 bases). In DNA form, the CDR3 reads TGTGCCAGCCGGACAGACGGAAACACCATATATTTT. Residues: CASRTDGNTIYF. Based on the CDR3 plus reference TRBV19 and TRBJ1-3, the full variable domain is DGGITQSPKYLFRKEGQNVTLSCEQNLNHDAMYWYRQDPGQGLRLIYYSQIVNDFQKGDIAEGYSVSREKKESFPLTVTSAQKNPTAFYLCASRTDGNTIYFGEGSWLTVV.